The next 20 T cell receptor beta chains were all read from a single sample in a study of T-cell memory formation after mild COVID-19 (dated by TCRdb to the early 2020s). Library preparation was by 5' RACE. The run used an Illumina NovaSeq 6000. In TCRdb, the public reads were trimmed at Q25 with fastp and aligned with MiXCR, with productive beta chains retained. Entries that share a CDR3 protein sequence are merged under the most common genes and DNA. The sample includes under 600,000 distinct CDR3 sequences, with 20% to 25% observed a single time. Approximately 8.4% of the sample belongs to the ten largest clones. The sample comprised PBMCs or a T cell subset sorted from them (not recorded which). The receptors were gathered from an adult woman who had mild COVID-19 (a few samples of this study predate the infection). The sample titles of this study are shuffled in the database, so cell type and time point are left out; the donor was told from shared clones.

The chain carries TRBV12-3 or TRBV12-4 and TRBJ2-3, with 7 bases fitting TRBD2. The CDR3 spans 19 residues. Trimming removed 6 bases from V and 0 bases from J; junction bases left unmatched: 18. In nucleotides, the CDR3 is TGTGCCAGCAGATCCGTCGGCGGGAGCACGAATGATAGCACAGATACGCAGTATTTT. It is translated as CASRSVGGSTNDSTDTQYF.

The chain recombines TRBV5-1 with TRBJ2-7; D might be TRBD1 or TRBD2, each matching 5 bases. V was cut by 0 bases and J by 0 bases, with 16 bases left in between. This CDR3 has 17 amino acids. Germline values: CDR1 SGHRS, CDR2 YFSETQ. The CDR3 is CASSLGGKAEYSYEQYF. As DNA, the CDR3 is TGCGCCAGCAGCTTGGGGGGGAAGGCGGAATACTCCTACGAGCAGTACTTC.

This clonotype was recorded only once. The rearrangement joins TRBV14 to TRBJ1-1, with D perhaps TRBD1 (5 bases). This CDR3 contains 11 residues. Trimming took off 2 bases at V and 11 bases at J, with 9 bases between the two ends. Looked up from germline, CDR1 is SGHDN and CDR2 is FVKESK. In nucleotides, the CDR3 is TGTGCCAGCAGCCAATGGGGGAAGGCTTTCTTT. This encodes CASSQWGKAFF. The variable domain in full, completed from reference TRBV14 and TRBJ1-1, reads EAGVTQFPSHSVIEKGQTVTLRCDPISGHDNLYWYRRVMGKEIKFLLHFVKESKQDESGMPNNRFLAERTGGTYSTLKVQPAELEDSGVYFCASSQWGKAFFGQGTRLTVV.

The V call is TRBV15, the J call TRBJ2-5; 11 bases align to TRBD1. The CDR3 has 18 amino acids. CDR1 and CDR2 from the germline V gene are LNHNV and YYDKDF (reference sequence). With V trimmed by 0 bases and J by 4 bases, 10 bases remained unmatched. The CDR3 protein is CATSRERTGGDLGETQYF. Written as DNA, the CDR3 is TGTGCCACCAGCAGAGAAAGGACAGGGGGCGACCTTGGAGAGACCCAGTACTTC.

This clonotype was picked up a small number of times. CDR3 in DNA: TGTGCCAGCAGCTTAAGTGAGACAGGGTCTTTCGGTACCGGGGAGCTGTTTTTT. It translates to CASSLSETGSFGTGELFF. V and J are TRBV7-2 and TRBJ2-2, with 7 nucleotides matching TRBD1. This CDR3 comprises 18 residues. Germline lookup yields CDR1 SGHTA and CDR2 FQGNSA. V lost 2 bases and J lost 5; bases outside the gene matches: 14.

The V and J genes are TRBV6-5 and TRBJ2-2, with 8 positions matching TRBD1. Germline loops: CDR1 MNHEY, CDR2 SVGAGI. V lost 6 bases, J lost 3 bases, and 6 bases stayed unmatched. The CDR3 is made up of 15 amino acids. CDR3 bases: TGTGCCAGCAGAGCGGACAGGGCCGACACCGGGGAGCTGTTTTTT. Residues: CASRADRADTGELFF.

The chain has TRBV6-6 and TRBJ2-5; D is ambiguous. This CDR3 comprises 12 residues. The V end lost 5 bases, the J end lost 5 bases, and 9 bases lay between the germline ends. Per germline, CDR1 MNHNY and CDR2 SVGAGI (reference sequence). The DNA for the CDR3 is TGTGCCAGCAGTCCCGACCTCGAGACCCAGTACTTC. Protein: CASSPDLETQYF.

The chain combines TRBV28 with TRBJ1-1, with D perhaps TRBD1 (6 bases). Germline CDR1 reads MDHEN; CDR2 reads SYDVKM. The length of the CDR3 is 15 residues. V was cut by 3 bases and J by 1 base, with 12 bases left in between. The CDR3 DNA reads TGTGCCAGCAGTTTGGGCAGGGGACGGAACACTGAAGCTTTCTTT. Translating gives CASSLGRGRNTEAFF.

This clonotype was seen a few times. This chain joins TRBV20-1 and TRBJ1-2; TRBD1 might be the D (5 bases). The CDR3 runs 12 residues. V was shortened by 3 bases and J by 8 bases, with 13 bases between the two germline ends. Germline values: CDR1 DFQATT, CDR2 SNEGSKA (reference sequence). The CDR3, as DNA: TGCAGTGCTAGTCAGGGTTCGAGCGGCTACACCTTC. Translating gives CSASQGSSGYTF.

CDR3 sequence: CASSPQGRNEQYF. CDR3 DNA: TGTGCCAGCAGTCCACAGGGCAGGAACGAGCAGTACTTC. This chain connects TRBV7-9 to TRBJ2-7; D may be TRBD1 (6 bases). This CDR3 is built from 13 residues. CDR1 and CDR2 (germline): SEHNR, FQNEAQ (reference sequence). Trimming took 6 bases from V and 5 from J, leaving 14 bases between them. The full variable domain, its missing parts supplied by reference TRBV7-9 and TRBJ2-7, is DTGVSQNPRHKITKRGQNVTFRCDPISEHNRLYWYRQTLGQGPEFLTYFQNEAQLEKSRLLSDRFSAERPKGSFSTLEIQRTEQGDSAMYLCASSPQGRNEQYFGPGTRLTVT.

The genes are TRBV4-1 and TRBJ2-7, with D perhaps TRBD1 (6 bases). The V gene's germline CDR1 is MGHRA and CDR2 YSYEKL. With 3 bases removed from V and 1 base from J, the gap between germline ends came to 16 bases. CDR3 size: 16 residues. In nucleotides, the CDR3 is TGCGCCAGCAGCCACCTAGGACAGCAGGATTCCTACGAGCAGTACTTC. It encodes CASSHLGQQDSYEQYF.

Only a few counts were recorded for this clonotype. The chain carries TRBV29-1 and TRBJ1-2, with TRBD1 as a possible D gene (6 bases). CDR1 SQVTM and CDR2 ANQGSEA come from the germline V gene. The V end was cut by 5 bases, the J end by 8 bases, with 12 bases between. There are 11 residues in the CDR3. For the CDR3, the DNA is TGCAGCGTTTCAGGGGCTAGAGGCTACACCTTC. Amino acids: CSVSGARGYTF.

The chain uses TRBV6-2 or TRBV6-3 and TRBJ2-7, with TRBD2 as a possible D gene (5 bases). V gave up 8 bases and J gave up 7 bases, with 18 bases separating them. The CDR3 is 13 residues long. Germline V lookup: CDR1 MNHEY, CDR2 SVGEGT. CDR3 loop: CASSNDGLGEQYF. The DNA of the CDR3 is TGTGCCAGCTCTAACGACGGACTGGGAGAGCAGTACTTC.

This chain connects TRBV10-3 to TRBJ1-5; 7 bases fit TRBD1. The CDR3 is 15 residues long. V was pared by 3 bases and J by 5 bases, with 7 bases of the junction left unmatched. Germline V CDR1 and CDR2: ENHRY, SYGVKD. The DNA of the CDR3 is TGTGCCATCAGTGAACCGGGACAGCCTCATCAGCCCCAGCATTTT. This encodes CAISEPGQPHQPQHF.

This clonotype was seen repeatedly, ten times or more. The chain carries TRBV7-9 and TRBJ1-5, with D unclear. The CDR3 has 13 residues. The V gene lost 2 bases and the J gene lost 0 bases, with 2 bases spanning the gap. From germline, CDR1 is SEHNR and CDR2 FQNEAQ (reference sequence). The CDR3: CASSLNSNQPQHF. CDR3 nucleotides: TGTGCCAGCAGCTTAAATAGCAATCAGCCCCAGCATTTT.

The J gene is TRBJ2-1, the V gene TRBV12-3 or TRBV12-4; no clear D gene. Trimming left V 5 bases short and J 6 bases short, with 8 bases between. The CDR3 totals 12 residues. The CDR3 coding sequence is TGTGCCAGCAGTCAGCCCTTCAATGAGCAGTTCTTC. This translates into CASSQPFNEQFF.

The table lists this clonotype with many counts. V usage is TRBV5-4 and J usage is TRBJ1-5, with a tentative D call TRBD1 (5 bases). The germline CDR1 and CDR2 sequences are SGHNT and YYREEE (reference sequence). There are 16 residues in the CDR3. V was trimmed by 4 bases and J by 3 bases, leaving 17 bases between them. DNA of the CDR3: TGTGCCAGCAGCCCAACCCCAGGAGGGACCAATCAGCCCCAGCATTTT. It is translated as CASSPTPGGTNQPQHF.

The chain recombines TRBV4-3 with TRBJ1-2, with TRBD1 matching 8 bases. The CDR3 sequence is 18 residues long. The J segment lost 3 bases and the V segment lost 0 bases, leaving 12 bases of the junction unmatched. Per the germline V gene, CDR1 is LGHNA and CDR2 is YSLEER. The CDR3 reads CASSQDLRDRQRDYGYTF. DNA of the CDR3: TGCGCCAGCAGCCAAGACCTTCGGGACAGGCAAAGGGACTATGGCTACACCTTC.

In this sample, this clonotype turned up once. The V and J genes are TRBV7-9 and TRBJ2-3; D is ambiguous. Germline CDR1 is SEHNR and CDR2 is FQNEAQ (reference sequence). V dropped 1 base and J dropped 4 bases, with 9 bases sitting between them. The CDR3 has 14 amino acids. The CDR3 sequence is CASSLETLADTQYF. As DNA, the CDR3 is TGTGCCAGCAGCTTAGAAACCCTAGCAGATACGCAGTATTTT. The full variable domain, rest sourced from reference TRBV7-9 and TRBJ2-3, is DTGVSQNPRHKITKRGQNVTFRCDPISEHNRLYWYRQTLGQGPEFLTYFQNEAQLEKSRLLSDRFSAERPKGSFSTLEIQRTEQGDSAMYLCASSLETLADTQYFGPGTRLTVL.

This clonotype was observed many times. As DNA, the CDR3 is TGTGCCAGCAGCTTCAGCGGGCGTACAGATACGCAGTATTTT. It encodes CASSFSGRTDTQYF. The V gene is TRBV7-2, the J gene TRBJ2-3; TRBD2 might be the D (6 bases). This CDR3 region has 14 residues. Deletions cut 3 bases from V and 3 bases from J, with 10 bases between. From germline, CDR1 is SGHTA and CDR2 FQGNSA.